The 20 T cell receptor beta chains below come from one sample, sequenced in a study of blood T cell repertoires in COVID-19. Sequenced by immunoSEQ multiplex PCR; TCRdb stores in-frame clones only, minus some. The data show about 140,000 clones, roughly 80% seen once. Sequenced sample: peripheral blood. The receptors shown here come from a man in his 70s who had recovered from COVID-19.

The chain combines TRBV18 with TRBJ1-2; perhaps TRBD1 as D (5 bases). V was pared by 2 bases and J by 3 bases, with 13 bases between. The CDR3 extends over 15 amino acids. CDR1 KGHSH and CDR2 LQKENI come from the germline V gene. CDR3 in amino acids: CASSPRDSTDYGYTF. CDR3 nucleotides: TGTGCCAGCTCACCAAGAGACAGTACCGACTATGGCTACACCTTC.

The J gene is TRBJ2-1, the V gene TRBV14; 9 bases agree with TRBD2. This CDR3 region has 18 residues. With V trimmed by 0 bases and J by 0 bases, 6 bases remained unmatched. The V gene's germline CDR1 is SGHDN and CDR2 FVKESK. CDR3 coding DNA: TGTGCCAGCAGCCAAGAATCTAGCGGGGACAGCTCCTACAATGAGCAGTTCTTC. This translates into CASSQESSGDSSYNEQFF.

The J gene is TRBJ1-3, the V gene TRBV5-1, with a weak D call TRBD1 (5 bases). The V end lost 0 bases, the J end lost 6 bases, and 7 bases lay between the germline ends. This CDR3 comprises 13 residues. The germline CDR1 and CDR2 sequences are SGHRS and YFSETQ. The CDR3, as DNA: TGCGCCAGCAGCTTGGGGGACTCAAACACCATATATTTT. Protein: CASSLGDSNTIYF.

The chain recombines TRBV5-4 with TRBJ2-1, with a possible D match to TRBD1 (6 bases). Germline loops: CDR1 SGHNT, CDR2 YYREEE (reference sequence). The germline V and J ends were trimmed by 1 base and 8 bases, with 13 bases remaining between them. The CDR3 extends over 14 amino acids. CDR3 nucleotides: TGTGCCAGCAGCTTGTTACAGGGTGTGGATGAGCAGTTCTTC. This encodes CASSLLQGVDEQFF.

The chain has TRBV29-1 and TRBJ2-5; 7 positions agree with TRBD2. After removal of 2 bases from V and 5 bases from J, the junction contained 8 bases not matched to a gene. This CDR3 comprises 14 residues. The germline gives CDR1 SQVTM, CDR2 ANQGSEA. Here the CDR3 reads CSVEPGGFVETQYF. CDR3 sequence (DNA): TGCAGCGTTGAACCGGGAGGATTCGTGGAGACCCAGTACTTC.

V usage is TRBV9 and J usage is TRBJ2-5; 8 bases are a match to TRBD2. The CDR3 extends over 14 amino acids. J lost 7 bases, V lost 2 bases, and 7 bases had no gene match. Germline V gives CDR1 SGDLS, CDR2 YYNGEE. CDR3: CASSVSGVAPTQYF. The CDR3 coding sequence is TGTGCCAGCAGCGTTAGCGGGGTAGCCCCGACCCAGTACTTC. Based on the CDR3 plus reference TRBV9 and TRBJ2-5, the full variable domain is DSGVTQTPKHLITATGQRVTLRCSPRSGDLSVYWYQQSLDQGLQFLIQYYNGEERAKGNILERFSAQQFPDLHSELNLSSLELGDSALYFCASSVSGVAPTQYFGPGTRLLVL.

This clone was observed a few times. The chain uses TRBV5-4 and TRBJ2-7; TRBD2 matches 10 bases. V shed 4 bases, J shed 2 bases, and the junction held 9 bases outside the gene matches. The CDR3 has 16 amino acids. Germline V gene sequence: CDR1 SGHNT, CDR2 YYREEE (reference sequence). CDR3 protein: CASSPYSSGGPYEQYF. The CDR3 DNA follows: TGTGCCAGCAGCCCCTACTCTAGCGGGGGTCCCTACGAGCAGTACTTC.

This chain uses TRBV6-5 with TRBJ2-3; TRBD2 is a possible D gene (6 bases). The CDR3 runs 16 residues. Germline-derived CDR1 and CDR2 are MNHEY and SVGAGI. The germline V and J ends were trimmed by 0 bases and 0 bases, with 10 bases remaining between them. The CDR3 loop is CASSYSPGLSTDTQYF. CDR3 DNA sequence: TGTGCCAGCAGTTACTCGCCGGGACTGAGCACAGATACGCAGTATTTT.

This chain links TRBV28 with TRBJ2-7; 7 nucleotides match TRBD1. V was pared by 3 bases and J by 4 bases, with 6 bases of the junction left unmatched. Germline CDR1 is MDHEN and CDR2 is SYDVKM. The CDR3 has 14 residues. As DNA, the CDR3 is TGTGCCAGCAGTTTCTGGGACAGCTCTTACGAGCAGTACTTC. It specifies CASSFWDSSYEQYF.

The chain is built from TRBV29-1 and TRBJ2-7; perhaps TRBD1 as D (5 bases). Germline lookup yields CDR1 SQVTM and CDR2 ANQGSEA. The CDR3 runs to 11 residues. V lost 6 bases, J lost 4 bases, and 10 bases lay in between. CDR3 residues: CSVVTDYEQYF. The CDR3 DNA reads as TGCAGCGTAGTGACAGATTACGAGCAGTACTTC.

This clone was picked up one time. V is TRBV29-1 and J is TRBJ2-1; D is unclear. Germline assignment: CDR1 SQVTM and CDR2 ANQGSEA. Deletions cut 5 bases from V and 7 bases from J, with 9 bases between. The CDR3 is made up of 11 amino acids. The CDR3 DNA sequence: TGCAGCGTTCCCCGGTGGAATGAGCAGTTCTTC. The encoded protein is CSVPRWNEQFF.

This clone was counted between two and nine times. V gene TRBV7-8 combines with J gene TRBJ2-1; TRBD2 matches at 8 bases. Germline CDR1 reads SGHVS; CDR2 reads FQNEAQ. V was clipped by 5 bases and J by 7 bases; unmatched bases: 7. This CDR3 is 14 amino acids long. CDR3 DNA sequence: TGTGCCAGCAGCCCAGAGCGGGAGTGGAATGAGCAGTTCTTC. Its translation is CASSPEREWNEQFF. The complete variable domain, with remaining parts taken from reference TRBV7-8 and TRBJ2-1, reads GAGVSQSPRYKVAKRGQDVALRCDPISGHVSLFWYQQALGQGPEFLTYFQNEAQLDKSGLPSDRFFAERPEGSVSTLKIQRTQQEDSAVYLCASSPEREWNEQFFGPGTRLTVL.

The chain joins TRBV19 to TRBJ2-7, with 16 bases identical to TRBD2. V lost 5 bases and J lost 2; bases outside the gene matches: 6. CDR3 length equals 17 residues. Germline CDR1 and CDR2: LNHDA and SQIVND (reference sequence). The CDR3 sequence: CASSSGLAGGNPYEQYF. DNA of the CDR3: TGTGCCAGTAGTTCGGGACTAGCGGGAGGGAACCCCTACGAGCAGTACTTC.

V and J are TRBV27 and TRBJ2-7; 10 bases line up with TRBD1. CDR1 and CDR2 (germline): MNHEY, SMNVEV (reference sequence). The CDR3 spans 14 residues. Unmatched junction bases numbered 4, after V lost 8 bases and J lost 0 bases. The CDR3 region is CASGDRGHSYEQYF. CDR3 sequence (DNA): TGTGCCAGCGGGGACAGGGGACACTCCTACGAGCAGTACTTC.

This sequence joins TRBV4-1 and TRBJ1-5; no definite D call. V gave up 1 base and J gave up 0 bases, with 7 bases separating them. Germline-derived CDR1 and CDR2 are MGHRA and YSYEKL. This CDR3 has 15 amino acids. CDR3 sequence reads: CASSQVAGSNQPQHF. For the CDR3, the DNA is TGCGCCAGCAGCCAAGTCGCAGGTAGCAATCAGCCCCAGCATTTT.

The chain uses TRBV30 and TRBJ2-7; a possible D gene is TRBD1 (5 bases). CDR3 size: 13 residues. Germline-derived CDR1 and CDR2 are GTSNPN and SVGIG (reference sequence). Trimming removed 3 bases from V and 2 bases from J, with 11 bases in between. Here the CDR3 reads CAWSWGNTYEQYF. CDR3 sequence (DNA): TGTGCCTGGAGCTGGGGCAATACCTACGAGCAGTACTTC.

This clone occurred a few times. V and J are TRBV19 and TRBJ1-5; D gene ambiguous. Deletions cut 1 base from V and 1 base from J, with 5 bases between. The CDR3 totals 14 residues. Germline CDR1 and CDR2: LNHDA and SQIVND (reference sequence). CDR3 nucleotide sequence: TGTGCCAGTAGTATAGTTGGCAGCAATCAGCCCCAGCATTTT. Its translation: CASSIVGSNQPQHF. Together with reference TRBV19 and TRBJ1-5, the CDR3 gives the full variable domain: DGGITQSPKYLFRKEGQNVTLSCEQNLNHDAMYWYRQDPGQGLRLIYYSQIVNDFQKGDIAEGYSVSREKKESFPLTVTSAQKNPTAFYLCASSIVGSNQPQHFGDGTRLSIL.

V and J are TRBV14 and TRBJ2-3, with 9 nucleotides matching TRBD2. The V segment lost 2 bases and the J segment 5 bases; nucleotides outside the gene matches: 14. CDR3 length: 18 amino acids. Germline V gene sequence: CDR1 SGHDN, CDR2 FVKESK. CDR3 sequence: CASSQSGSISGRIDTQYF. Written as DNA, the CDR3 is TGTGCCAGCAGCCAAAGTGGTTCGATTAGCGGGAGAATAGATACGCAGTATTTT.

This chain uses TRBV5-6 with TRBJ2-1; possible D gene TRBD1, 6 bases. Trimming left V 1 base short and J 4 bases short, with 12 bases between. The length of the CDR3 is 15 residues. Per the germline V gene, CDR1 is SGHDT and CDR2 is YYEEEE. The CDR3 is CASSLSGQPYNEQFF. Written as DNA, the CDR3 is TGTGCCAGCAGCTTGTCAGGACAGCCATACAATGAGCAGTTCTTC.

The CDR3 DNA is TGCGCCAGCAGCTTCTCAGGGGATAGCAATCAGCCCCAGCATTTT. Its protein is CASSFSGDSNQPQHF. The chain joins TRBV5-1 to TRBJ1-5, with D possibly matching TRBD1 (6 bases). The CDR3 consists of 15 residues. Germline CDR1 and CDR2: SGHRS and YFSETQ. V was trimmed by 2 bases and J by 0 bases, leaving 9 bases between them.